The T cell receptor beta chain described here comes from a study of CD8 T cells in Susac syndrome. RNA totalling about 0.45 to 1 ug underwent reverse transcription with random hexamers. By means of immunoSEQ multiplex PCR, TCR beta CDR3 spanning 54 Vbeta and 13 Jbeta underwent amplification. In TCRdb, the immunoSEQ multiplex PCR reads were re-called with MiXCR into one record per CDR3 protein. Among 330,000 or so distinct CDR3 sequences listed, 85% were seen once. The study used treatment-naive patients who had stable or active relapsing-remitting disease as multiple sclerosis controls. Unmatched junction bases numbered 7, after V lost 2 bases and J lost 12 bases. This CDR3 region has 14 residues. Germline CDR1 reads MNHEY; CDR2 reads SVGAGI.

The chain combines TRBV6-5 with TRBJ2-1; 10 nucleotides match TRBD2. This receptor was obtained from a human donor with multiple sclerosis. The sequenced sample was CD8+ T cells from PBMCs. The chain's CDR3 is CASSYGTSAPRQFF. The CDR3 DNA follows: TGTGCCAGCAGTTACGGGACTAGCGCCCCACGGCAGTTCTTC.